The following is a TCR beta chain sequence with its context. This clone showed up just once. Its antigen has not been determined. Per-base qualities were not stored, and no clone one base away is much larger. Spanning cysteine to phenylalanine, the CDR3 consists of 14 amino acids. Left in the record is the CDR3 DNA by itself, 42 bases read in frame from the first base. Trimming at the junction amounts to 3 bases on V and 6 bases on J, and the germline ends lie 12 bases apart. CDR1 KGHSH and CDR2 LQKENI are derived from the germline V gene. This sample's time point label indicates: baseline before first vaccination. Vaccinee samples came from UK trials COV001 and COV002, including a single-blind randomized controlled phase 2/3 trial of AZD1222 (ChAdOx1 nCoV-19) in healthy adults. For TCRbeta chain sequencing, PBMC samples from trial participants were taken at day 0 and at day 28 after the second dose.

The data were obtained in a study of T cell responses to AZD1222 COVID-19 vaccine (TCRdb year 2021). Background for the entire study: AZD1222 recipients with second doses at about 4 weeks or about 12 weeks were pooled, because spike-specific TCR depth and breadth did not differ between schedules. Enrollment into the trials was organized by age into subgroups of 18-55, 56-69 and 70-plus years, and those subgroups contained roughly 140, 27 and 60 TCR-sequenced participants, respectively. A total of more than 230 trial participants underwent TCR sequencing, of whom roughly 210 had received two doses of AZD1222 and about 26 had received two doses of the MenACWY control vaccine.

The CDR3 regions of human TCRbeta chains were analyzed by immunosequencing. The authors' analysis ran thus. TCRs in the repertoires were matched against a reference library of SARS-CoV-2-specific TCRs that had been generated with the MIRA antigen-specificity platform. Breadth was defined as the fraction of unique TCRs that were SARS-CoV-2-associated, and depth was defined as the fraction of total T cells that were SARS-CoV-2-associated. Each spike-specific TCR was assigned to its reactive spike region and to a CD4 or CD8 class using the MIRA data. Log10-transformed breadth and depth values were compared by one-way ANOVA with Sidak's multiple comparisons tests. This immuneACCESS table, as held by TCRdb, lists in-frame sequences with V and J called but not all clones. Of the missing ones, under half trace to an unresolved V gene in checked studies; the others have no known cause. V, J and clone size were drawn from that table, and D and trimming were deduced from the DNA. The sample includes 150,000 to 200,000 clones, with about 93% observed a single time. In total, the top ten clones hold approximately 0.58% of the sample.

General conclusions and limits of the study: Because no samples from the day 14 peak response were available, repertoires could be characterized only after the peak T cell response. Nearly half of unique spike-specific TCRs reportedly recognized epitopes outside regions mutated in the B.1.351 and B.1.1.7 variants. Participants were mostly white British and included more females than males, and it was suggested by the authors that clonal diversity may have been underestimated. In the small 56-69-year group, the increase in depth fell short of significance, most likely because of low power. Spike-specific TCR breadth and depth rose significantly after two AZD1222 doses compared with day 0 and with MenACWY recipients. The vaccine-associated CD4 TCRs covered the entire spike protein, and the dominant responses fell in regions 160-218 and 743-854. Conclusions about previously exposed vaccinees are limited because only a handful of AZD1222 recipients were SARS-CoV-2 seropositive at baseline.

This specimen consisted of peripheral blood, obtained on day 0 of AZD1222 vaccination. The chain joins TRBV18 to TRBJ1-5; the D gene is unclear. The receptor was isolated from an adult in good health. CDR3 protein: CASSPLQVGQPQHF. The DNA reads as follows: TGTGCCAGCTCACCGCTGCAAGTCGGTCAGCCCCAGCATTTT.